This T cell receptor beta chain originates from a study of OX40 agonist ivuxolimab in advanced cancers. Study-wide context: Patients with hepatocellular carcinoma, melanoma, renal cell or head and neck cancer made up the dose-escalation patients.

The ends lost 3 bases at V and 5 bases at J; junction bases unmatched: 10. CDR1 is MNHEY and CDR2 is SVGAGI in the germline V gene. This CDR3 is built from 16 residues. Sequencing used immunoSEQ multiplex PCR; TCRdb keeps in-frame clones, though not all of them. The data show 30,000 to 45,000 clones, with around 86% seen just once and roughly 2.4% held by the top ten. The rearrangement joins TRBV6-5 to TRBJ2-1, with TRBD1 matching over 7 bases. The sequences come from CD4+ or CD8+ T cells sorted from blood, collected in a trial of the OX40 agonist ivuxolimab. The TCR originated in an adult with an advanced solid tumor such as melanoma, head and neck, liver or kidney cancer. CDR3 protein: CASSYSRDGQDNEQFF. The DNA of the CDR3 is TGTGCCAGCAGTTATTCCCGCGACGGACAGGACAATGAGCAGTTCTTC.